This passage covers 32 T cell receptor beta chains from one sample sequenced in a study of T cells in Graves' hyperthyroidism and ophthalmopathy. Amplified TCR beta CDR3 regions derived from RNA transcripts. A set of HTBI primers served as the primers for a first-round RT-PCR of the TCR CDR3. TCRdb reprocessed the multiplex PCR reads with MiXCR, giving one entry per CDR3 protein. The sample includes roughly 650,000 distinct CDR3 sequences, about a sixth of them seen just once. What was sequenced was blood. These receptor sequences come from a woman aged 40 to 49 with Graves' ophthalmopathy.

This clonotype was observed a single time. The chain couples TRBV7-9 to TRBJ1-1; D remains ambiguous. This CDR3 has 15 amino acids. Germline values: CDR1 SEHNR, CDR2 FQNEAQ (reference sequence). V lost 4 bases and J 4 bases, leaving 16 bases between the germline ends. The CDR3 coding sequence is TGTGCCAGCAGCTCTTCGGCGGTGGTATCCACTGAAGCTTTCTTT. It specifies CASSSSAVVSTEAFF. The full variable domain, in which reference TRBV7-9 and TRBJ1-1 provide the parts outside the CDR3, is DTGVSQNPRHKITKRGQNVTFRCDPISEHNRLYWYRQTLGQGPEFLTYFQNEAQLEKSRLLSDRFSAERPKGSFSTLEIQRTEQGDSAMYLCASSSSAVVSTEAFFGQGTRLTVV.

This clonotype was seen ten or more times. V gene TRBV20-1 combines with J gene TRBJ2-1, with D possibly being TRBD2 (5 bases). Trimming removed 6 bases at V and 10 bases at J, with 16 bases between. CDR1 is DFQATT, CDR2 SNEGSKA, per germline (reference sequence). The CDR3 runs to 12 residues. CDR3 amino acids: CSAHPREGEQFF. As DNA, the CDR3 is TGCAGTGCCCACCCTAGAGAGGGCGAGCAGTTCTTC.

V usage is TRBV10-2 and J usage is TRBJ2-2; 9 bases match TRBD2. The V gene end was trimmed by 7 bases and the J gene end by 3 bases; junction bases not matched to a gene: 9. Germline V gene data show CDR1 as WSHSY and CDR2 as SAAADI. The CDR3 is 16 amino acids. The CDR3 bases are TGCGCCAGCACCGGACGCGGGGGGGCCGACACCGGGGAGCTGTTTTTT. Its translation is CASTGRGGADTGELFF.

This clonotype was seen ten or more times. In nucleotides, the CDR3 is TGTGCCAGCTCACCGGAGGGCAGGGGGCGGGTCAATCAGCCCCAGCATTTT. This encodes CASSPEGRGRVNQPQHF. The chain recombines TRBV18 with TRBJ1-5, with 8 nucleotides matching TRBD1. The CDR3 runs to 17 residues. The trim removed 3 bases at V and 3 bases at J, leaving 10 bases unmatched. Germline V gene data show CDR1 as KGHSH and CDR2 as LQKENI.

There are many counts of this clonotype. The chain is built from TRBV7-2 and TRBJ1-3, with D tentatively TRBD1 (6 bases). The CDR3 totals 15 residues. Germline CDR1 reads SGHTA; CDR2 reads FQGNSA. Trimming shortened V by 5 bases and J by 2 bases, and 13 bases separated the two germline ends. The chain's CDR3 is CASSPYRDTGNTIYF. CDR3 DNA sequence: TGTGCCAGCAGCCCCTACAGGGATACTGGAAACACCATATATTTT.

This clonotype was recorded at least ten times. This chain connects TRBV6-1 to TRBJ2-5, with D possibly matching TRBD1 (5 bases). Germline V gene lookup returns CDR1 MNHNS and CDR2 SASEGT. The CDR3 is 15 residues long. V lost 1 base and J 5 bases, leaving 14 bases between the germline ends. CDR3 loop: CASSEGVGAPETQYF. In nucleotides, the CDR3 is TGTGCCAGCAGTGAAGGAGTAGGGGCGCCGGAGACCCAGTACTTC.

Written as DNA, the CDR3 is TGTGCCAGCAGTTCGGACAGGGGGCTCACTGAAGCTTTCTTT. Amino acids: CASSSDRGLTEAFF. The chain combines TRBV6-2 or TRBV6-3 with TRBJ1-1; 11 bases are a match to TRBD1. The V segment lost 4 bases and the J segment 4 bases; nucleotides outside the gene matches: 2. The CDR3 sequence is 14 residues long. Germline assignment: CDR1 MNHEY and CDR2 SVGEGT.

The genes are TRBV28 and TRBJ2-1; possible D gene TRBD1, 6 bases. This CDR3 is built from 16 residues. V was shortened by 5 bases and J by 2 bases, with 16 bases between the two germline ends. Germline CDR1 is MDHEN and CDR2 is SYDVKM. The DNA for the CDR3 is TGTGCCAGCAGTGCCCCTGGCAGGGGAACCTACAATGAGCAGTTCTTC. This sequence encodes CASSAPGRGTYNEQFF.

CDR3 coding DNA: TGTGCCAGCAGCGAGGTTTTTCTGGGGTTGACTCAGCCCCAGCATTTT. Residues: CASSEVFLGLTQPQHF. The chain carries TRBV6-2 or TRBV6-3 and TRBJ1-5; no definite D call. The CDR3 spans 16 residues. Looked up from germline, CDR1 is MNHEY and CDR2 is SVGEGT. V shed 6 bases and J shed 6 bases, with 21 bases lying between them.

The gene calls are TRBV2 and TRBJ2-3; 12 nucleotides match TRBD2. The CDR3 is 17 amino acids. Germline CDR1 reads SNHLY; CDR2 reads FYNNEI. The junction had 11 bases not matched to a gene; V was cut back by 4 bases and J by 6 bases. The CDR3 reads CASSVTSGGRTWDTQYF. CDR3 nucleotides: TGTGCCAGCAGTGTGACTAGCGGGGGCCGAACCTGGGATACGCAGTATTTT. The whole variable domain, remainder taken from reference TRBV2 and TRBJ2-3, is EPEVTQTPSHQVTQMGQEVILRCVPISNHLYFYWYRQILGQKVEFLVSFYNNEISEKSEIFDDQFSVERPDGSNFTLKIRSTKLEDSAMYFCASSVTSGGRTWDTQYFGPGTRLTVL.

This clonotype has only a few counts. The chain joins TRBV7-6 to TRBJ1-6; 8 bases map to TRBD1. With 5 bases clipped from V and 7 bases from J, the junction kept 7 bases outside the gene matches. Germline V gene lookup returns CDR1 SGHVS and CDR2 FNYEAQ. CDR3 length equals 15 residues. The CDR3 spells CASSVDRGGNSPLHF. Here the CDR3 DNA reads TGTGCCAGCAGCGTCGACAGGGGAGGAAATTCACCCCTCCACTTT.

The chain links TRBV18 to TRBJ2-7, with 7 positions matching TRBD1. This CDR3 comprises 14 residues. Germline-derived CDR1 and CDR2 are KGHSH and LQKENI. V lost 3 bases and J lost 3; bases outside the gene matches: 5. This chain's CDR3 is CASSPGQARYEQYF. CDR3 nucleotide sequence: TGTGCCAGCTCACCTGGACAGGCCCGCTACGAGCAGTACTTC.

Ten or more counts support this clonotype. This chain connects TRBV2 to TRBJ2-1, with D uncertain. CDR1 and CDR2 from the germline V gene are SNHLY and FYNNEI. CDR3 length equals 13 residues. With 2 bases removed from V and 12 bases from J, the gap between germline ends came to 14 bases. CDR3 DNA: TGTGCCAGCAGTGAATCGACTGGATTTGGGCAGTTCTTC. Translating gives CASSESTGFGQFF.

CDR3 nucleotide sequence: TGCGCCAGCAGCCAATCGGGACGGTCGCACAATGAGCAGTTCTTC. This translates into CASSQSGRSHNEQFF. This chain uses TRBV4-1 with TRBJ2-1, with D tentatively TRBD1 or TRBD2 (5 bases each). The V gene lost 2 bases and the J gene lost 5 bases, with 13 bases spanning the gap. Per germline, CDR1 MGHRA and CDR2 YSYEKL. This CDR3 is built from 15 residues.

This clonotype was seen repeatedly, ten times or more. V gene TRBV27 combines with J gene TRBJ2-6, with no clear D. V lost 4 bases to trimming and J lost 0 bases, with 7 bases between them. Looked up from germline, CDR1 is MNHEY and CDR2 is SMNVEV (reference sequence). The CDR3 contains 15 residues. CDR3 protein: CASSSPFSGANVLTF. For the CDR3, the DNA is TGTGCCAGCAGTTCACCTTTCTCTGGGGCCAACGTCCTGACTTTC. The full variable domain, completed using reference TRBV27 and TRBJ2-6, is EAQVTQNPRYLITVTGKKLTVTCSQNMNHEYMSWYRQDPGLGLRQIYYSMNVEVTDKGDVPEGYKVSRKEKRNFPLILESPSPNQTSLYFCASSSPFSGANVLTFGAGSRLTVL.

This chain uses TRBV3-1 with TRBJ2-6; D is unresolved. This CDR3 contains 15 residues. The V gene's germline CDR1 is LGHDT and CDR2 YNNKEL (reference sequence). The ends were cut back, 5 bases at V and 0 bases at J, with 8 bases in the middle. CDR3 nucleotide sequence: TGTGCCAGCAGCACACAACACTCTGGGGCCAACGTCCTGACTTTC. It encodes CASSTQHSGANVLTF.

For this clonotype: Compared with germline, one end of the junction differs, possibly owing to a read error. The CDR3 region is CASSSPGTGNSRDTQYF. CDR3 nucleotides: TGTGCCAGCAGTTCCCCCGGGACAGGGAATAGCAGAGATACGCAGTATTTT. This chain connects TRBV28 to TRBJ2-3; 9 bases are a match to TRBD1. The CDR3 length is 17 residues. Per the germline V gene, CDR1 is MDHEN and CDR2 is SYDVKM.

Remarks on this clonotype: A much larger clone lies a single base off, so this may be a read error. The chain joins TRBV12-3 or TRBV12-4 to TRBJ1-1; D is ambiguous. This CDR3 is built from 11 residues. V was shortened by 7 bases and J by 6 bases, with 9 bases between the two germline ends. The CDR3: CASTLNAEAFF. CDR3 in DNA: TGTGCCAGCACTCTTAACGCTGAAGCTTTCTTT.

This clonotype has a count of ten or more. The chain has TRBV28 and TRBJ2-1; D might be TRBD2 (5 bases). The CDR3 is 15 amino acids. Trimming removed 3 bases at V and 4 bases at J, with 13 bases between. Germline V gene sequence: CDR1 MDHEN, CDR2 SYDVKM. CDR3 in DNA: TGTGCCAGCAGTTTTAGGGCTAGCAGATACAATGAGCAGTTCTTC. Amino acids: CASSFRASRYNEQFF.

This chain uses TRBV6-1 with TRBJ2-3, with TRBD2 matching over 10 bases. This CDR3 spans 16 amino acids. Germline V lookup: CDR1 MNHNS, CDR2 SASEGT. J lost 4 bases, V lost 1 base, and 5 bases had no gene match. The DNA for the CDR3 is TGTGCCAGCAGTGAAGTTTGGCTAGCGGGAGCAGATACGCAGTATTTT. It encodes CASSEVWLAGADTQYF.

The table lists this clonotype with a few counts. This CDR3 is CASSLRGGSAAFF. As DNA, the CDR3 is TGTGCCAGCAGTTTAAGGGGAGGTAGTGCTGCTTTCTTT. This chain uses TRBV28 with TRBJ1-1, with D possibly matching TRBD1 (5 bases). CDR3 length: 13 residues. The V end was cut by 2 bases, the J end by 11 bases, with 15 bases between. Germline V CDR1 and CDR2: MDHEN, SYDVKM.

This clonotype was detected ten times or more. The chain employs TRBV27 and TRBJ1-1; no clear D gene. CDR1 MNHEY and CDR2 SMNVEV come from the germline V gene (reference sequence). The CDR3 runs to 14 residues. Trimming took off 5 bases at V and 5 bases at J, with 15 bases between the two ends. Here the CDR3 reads CASSPQLGLTEAFF. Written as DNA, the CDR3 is TGTGCCAGCAGTCCCCAATTGGGTCTGACTGAAGCTTTCTTT.

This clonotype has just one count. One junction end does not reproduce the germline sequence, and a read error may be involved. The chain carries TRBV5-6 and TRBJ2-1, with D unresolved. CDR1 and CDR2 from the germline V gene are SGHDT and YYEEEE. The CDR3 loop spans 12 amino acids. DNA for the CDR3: TGTGCCAACAGCTTGGGGTTCTGGGAGCAGTTCTTC. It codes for CANSLGFWEQFF.

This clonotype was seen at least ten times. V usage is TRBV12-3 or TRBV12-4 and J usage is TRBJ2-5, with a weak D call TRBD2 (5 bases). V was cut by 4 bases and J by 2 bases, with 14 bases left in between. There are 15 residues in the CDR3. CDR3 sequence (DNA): TGTGCCAGCAGTTCGCGGAGGACGCCTCAAGAGACCCAGTACTTC. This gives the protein CASSSRRTPQETQYF.

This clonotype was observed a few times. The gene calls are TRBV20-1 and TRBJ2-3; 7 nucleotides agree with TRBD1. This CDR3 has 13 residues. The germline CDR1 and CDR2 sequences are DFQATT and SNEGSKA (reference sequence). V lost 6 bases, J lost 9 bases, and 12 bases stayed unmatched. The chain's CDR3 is CSAKWPGTVTQYF. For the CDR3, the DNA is TGCAGTGCCAAGTGGCCCGGGACAGTGACGCAGTATTTT.

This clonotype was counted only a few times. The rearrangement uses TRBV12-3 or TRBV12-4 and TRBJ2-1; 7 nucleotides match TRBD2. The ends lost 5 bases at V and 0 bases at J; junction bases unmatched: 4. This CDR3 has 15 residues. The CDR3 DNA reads TGTGCCAGCAGTCAACGGGAGGCCTCCTACAATGAGCAGTTCTTC. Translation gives CASSQREASYNEQFF.

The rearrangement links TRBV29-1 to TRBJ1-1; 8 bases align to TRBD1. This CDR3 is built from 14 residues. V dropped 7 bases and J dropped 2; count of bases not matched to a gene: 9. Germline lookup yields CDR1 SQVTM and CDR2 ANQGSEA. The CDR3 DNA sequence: TGCAGCGACAGACAGGGGAACGGAAACACTGAAGCTTTCTTT. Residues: CSDRQGNGNTEAFF.

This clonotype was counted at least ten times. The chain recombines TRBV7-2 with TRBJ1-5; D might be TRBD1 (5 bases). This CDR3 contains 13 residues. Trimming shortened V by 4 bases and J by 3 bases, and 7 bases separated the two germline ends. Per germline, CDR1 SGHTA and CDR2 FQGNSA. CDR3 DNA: TGTGCCAGCAGCTATGGGACCAATCAGCCCCAGCATTTT. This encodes CASSYGTNQPQHF.

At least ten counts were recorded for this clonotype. CDR3 DNA: TGTGCCACCAGAGCTAGCGGATCGAACACCGGGGAGCTGTTTTTT. Amino acid sequence: CATRASGSNTGELFF. The J gene is TRBJ2-2, the V gene TRBV2; 7 bases agree with TRBD2. J lost 0 bases, V lost 10 bases, and 8 bases had no gene match. The CDR3 runs 15 residues. The germline V gene encodes CDR1 SNHLY and CDR2 FYNNEI.

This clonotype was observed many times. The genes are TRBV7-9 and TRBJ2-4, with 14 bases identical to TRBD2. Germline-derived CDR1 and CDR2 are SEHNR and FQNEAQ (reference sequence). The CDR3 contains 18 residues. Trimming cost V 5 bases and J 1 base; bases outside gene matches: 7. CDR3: CASSAGLAGADAKNIQYF. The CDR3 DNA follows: TGTGCCAGCAGCGCGGGACTAGCGGGAGCCGATGCCAAAAACATTCAGTACTTC.

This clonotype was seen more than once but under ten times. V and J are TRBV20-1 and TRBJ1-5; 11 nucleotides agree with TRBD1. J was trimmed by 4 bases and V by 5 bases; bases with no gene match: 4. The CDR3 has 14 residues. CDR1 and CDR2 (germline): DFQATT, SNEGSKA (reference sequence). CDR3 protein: CSAGDRGTNQPQHF. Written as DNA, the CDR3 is TGCAGTGCTGGGGACAGGGGGACTAATCAGCCCCAGCATTTT.

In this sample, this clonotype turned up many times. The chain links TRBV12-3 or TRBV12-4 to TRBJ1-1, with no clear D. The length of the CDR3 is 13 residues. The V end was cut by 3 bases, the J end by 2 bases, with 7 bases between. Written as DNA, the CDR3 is TGTGCCAGCAGTTTTGCACTAAACACTGAAGCTTTCTTT. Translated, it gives CASSFALNTEAFF.